This T cell receptor beta chain was identified in a study of cytomegalovirus exposure and HLA in healthy donors. Study-wide results and limits: Most observed TCR sequences were rare, whereas some public TCRs were detected in many donors. TCR beta sequences numbering 15,000 to 20,000 were associated with HLA alleles at 0.05 false discovery rate in a later analysis. In a later analysis, compared with equally common non-associated chains, HLA-associated beta chains were more expanded. Excluded were some V segments that proved indistinguishable, including TRBV6-2 and TRBV6-3.

V gave up 1 base and J gave up 3 bases; unmatched junction bases: 4. Germline lookup yields CDR1 SGHVS and CDR2 FQNEAQ. The CDR3 loop spans 16 amino acids. Turning to this clone: The target antigen is unknown.

PCR involved 60 Vbeta and 13 Jbeta primers. Profiled with immunoSEQ multiplex PCR; TCRdb holds only in-frame clones, not every one. The sample records around 140,000 clones, more than 60% being singletons. Sequenced input: PBMCs. The receptor was isolated from a female donor in good health and CMV-seronegative. The chain uses TRBV7-8 and TRBJ2-1, with TRBD2 matching over 9 bases. CDR3 residues: CASSLGSGGNYNEQFF. In DNA, the CDR3 is TGTGCCAGCAGCTTAGGGAGCGGGGGGAACTACAATGAGCAGTTCTTC. Full variable domain (rest looked up from reference TRBV7-8 and TRBJ2-1): GAGVSQSPRYKVAKRGQDVALRCDPISGHVSLFWYQQALGQGPEFLTYFQNEAQLDKSGLPSDRFFAERPEGSVSTLKIQRTQQEDSAVYLCASSLGSGGNYNEQFFGPGTRLTVL.